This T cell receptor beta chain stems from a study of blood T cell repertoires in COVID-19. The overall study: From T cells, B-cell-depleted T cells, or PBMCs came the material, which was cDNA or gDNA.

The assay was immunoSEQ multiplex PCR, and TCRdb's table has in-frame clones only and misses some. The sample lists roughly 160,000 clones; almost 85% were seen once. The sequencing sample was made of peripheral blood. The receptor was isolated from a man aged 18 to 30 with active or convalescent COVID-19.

The CDR3 is CASSDSVTSGSNEQFF. CDR3 DNA: TGTGCCAGCAGTGATTCGGTAACTAGCGGGAGTAATGAGCAGTTCTTC. The rearrangement uses TRBV6-4 and TRBJ2-1, with 11 positions matching TRBD2. The CDR3 has 16 residues. With 3 bases clipped from V and 7 bases from J, the junction kept 8 bases outside the gene matches. Germline V lookup: CDR1 MRHNA, CDR2 SNTAGT.